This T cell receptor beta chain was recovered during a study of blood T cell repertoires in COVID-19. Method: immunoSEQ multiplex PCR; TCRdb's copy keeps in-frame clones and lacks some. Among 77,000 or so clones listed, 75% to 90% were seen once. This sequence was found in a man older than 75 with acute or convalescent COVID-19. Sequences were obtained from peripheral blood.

The CDR3 loop reads CASSNGRGADTQYF. CDR3 nucleotide sequence: TGCGCCAGCAGCAACGGGAGGGGGGCAGATACGCAGTATTTT. The J gene is TRBJ2-3, the V gene TRBV4-3; 8 nucleotides match TRBD2. CDR1 LGHNA and CDR2 YSLEER come from the germline V gene. The CDR3 contains 14 residues. J was trimmed by 4 bases and V by 5 bases; bases with no gene match: 5.